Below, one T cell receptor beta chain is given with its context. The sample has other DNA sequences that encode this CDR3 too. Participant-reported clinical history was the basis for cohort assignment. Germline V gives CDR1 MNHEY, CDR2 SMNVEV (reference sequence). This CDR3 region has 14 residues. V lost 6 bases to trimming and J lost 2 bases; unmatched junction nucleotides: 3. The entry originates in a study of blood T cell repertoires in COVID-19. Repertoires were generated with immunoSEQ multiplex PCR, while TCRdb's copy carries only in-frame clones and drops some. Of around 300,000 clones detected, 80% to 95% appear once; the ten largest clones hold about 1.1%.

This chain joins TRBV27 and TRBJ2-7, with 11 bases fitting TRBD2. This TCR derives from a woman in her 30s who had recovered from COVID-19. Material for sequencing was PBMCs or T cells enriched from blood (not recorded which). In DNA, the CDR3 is TGTGCCAGCAGCGGGACTAGCGGTGCCTACGAGCAGTACTTC. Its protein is CASSGTSGAYEQYF.